This T cell receptor (beta chain) was observed in a study of cytotoxic CD8 clonotypes in ibrutinib-treated CLL. The wider study: By median roughly 68 months, 12 had progressed and around 14 stayed remitted; responses had been 2 complete and around 25 partial.

This table comes from immunoSEQ multiplex PCR, and its TCRdb copy is limited to in-frame clones, with some not included. The sample lists fewer than 300,000 clones; approximately 79% were seen once. V was trimmed by 0 bases and J by 7 bases, leaving 14 bases between them. There are 15 residues in the CDR3. CDR1 is SGHNT, CDR2 YYREEE, per germline (reference sequence). The count of this clone is one. The TCR comes from a human donor with chronic lymphocytic leukemia. This chain joins TRBV5-4 and TRBJ2-1; D is perhaps TRBD2 (6 bases). The sample consisted of PBMCs, taken at disease progression, from a patient treated with ibrutinib. CDR3 residues: CASSLAGLAVNEQFF. The DNA for the CDR3 is TGTGCCAGCAGCTTGGCGGGACTGGCTGTGAATGAGCAGTTCTTC.